The 17 T cell receptor beta chains reported below all come from one sample, sequenced in a study of blood T cell repertoires in COVID-19. Measured with immunoSEQ multiplex PCR; TCRdb has only the in-frame clones, and not every one. The profile shows roughly 200,000 clones, about nine tenths of them singletons. Input material: peripheral blood. Source of these receptors: a middle-aged man with acute or convalescent COVID-19.

CDR3 sequence reads: CASLTGAVSYNEQFF. The CDR3 DNA follows: TGTGCCAGCCTCACAGGGGCCGTATCCTACAATGAGCAGTTCTTC. The rearrangement links TRBV28 to TRBJ2-1, with 7 bases fitting TRBD1. Germline V CDR1 and CDR2: MDHEN, SYDVKM. V was pared by 8 bases and J by 1 base, with 8 bases of the junction left unmatched. The CDR3 is 15 residues long.

The V gene is TRBV11-2, the J gene TRBJ2-5; 7 bases fit TRBD2. Germline V gene data show CDR1 as SGHAT and CDR2 as FQNNGV. The CDR3 spans 16 residues. V dropped 5 bases and J dropped 6; count of bases not matched to a gene: 15. For the CDR3, the DNA is TGTGCCAGCAGCCCCTTTACCGGGACTATCTTTCAGACCCAGTACTTC. This encodes CASSPFTGTIFQTQYF.

The chain combines TRBV5-1 with TRBJ2-3, with TRBD2 matching 10 bases. V gave up 3 bases and J gave up 0 bases; unmatched junction bases: 7. The CDR3 consists of 17 residues. The germline V gene has CDR1 SGHRS and CDR2 YFSETQ. Here the CDR3 DNA reads TGCGCCAGCAGCTCCGGGACTAGCGCAATTAGCACAGATACGCAGTATTTT. Its protein product is CASSSGTSAISTDTQYF.

The chain has TRBV6-2 or TRBV6-3 and TRBJ2-3; D gene ambiguous. Trimming stripped 6 bases from V and 3 bases from J, with 13 bases between. Looked up from germline, CDR1 is MNHEY and CDR2 is SVGEGT. The CDR3 is 14 amino acids. The CDR3 region has the DNA TGTGCCAGCAGGTACAGCCTTTCGACAGATACGCAGTATTTT. This codes for CASRYSLSTDTQYF.

V and J are TRBV7-2 and TRBJ1-2; TRBD1 matches 7 bases. The CDR3 length is 16 residues. Germline V gene sequence: CDR1 SGHTA, CDR2 FQGNSA. The ends lost 4 bases at V and 6 bases at J; junction bases unmatched: 14. The CDR3 reads CASSSLRQGDIHGYTF. CDR3 sequence (DNA): TGTGCCAGCAGCTCGCTTAGACAGGGAGACATACATGGCTACACCTTC.

CDR3 DNA sequence: TGTGCCAGCTCACCACCGGGACAGGGTAACTACACCTTC. This encodes CASSPPGQGNYTF. This rearrangement joins TRBV18 to TRBJ1-2; TRBD1 aligns across 9 bases. This CDR3 has 13 residues. Germline assignment: CDR1 KGHSH and CDR2 LQKENI. J was trimmed by 10 bases and V by 0 bases; bases with no gene match: 3.

The chain is built from TRBV6-6 and TRBJ2-7; 7 bases line up with TRBD1. CDR1 and CDR2 from the germline V gene are MNHNY and SVGAGI (reference sequence). Losses at the gene ends were 5 bases for V and 6 bases for J; bases not matched to a gene: 19. The length of the CDR3 is 17 residues. DNA for the CDR3: TGTGCCAGCAGTCGCAGGACAGGAGCCGCCCTGTGGGGCGAGCAGTACTTC. It translates to CASSRRTGAALWGEQYF.

This clone occurred a few times. This chain uses TRBV7-9 with TRBJ2-7, with 7 bases identical to TRBD1. The ends lost 0 bases at V and 3 bases at J; junction bases unmatched: 5. In germline, CDR1 is SEHNR, CDR2 FQNEAQ (reference sequence). This CDR3 contains 15 residues. CDR3 sequence: CASSLAMGQYYEQYF. DNA of the CDR3: TGTGCCAGCAGCTTAGCCATGGGACAGTACTACGAGCAGTACTTC.

This chain links TRBV28 with TRBJ1-2; D not certain. Germline CDR1 and CDR2: MDHEN and SYDVKM. V lost 6 bases to trimming and J lost 5 bases, with 16 bases between them. This CDR3 has 14 amino acids. The CDR3 region has the DNA TGTGCCAGCAGCCGTCGAGGGCCGACTTATGGCTACACCTTC. The encoded protein is CASSRRGPTYGYTF.

V gene TRBV5-1 combines with J gene TRBJ2-7; D might be TRBD2 (6 bases). The CDR3 is 17 residues long. Germline V lookup: CDR1 SGHRS, CDR2 YFSETQ. The V gene lost 4 bases and the J gene lost 3 bases, with 23 bases spanning the gap. This chain's CDR3 is CASSGGTGRTRDYEQYF. The CDR3 coding sequence is TGCGCCAGCAGCGGGGGGACTGGACGGACCCGTGACTACGAGCAGTACTTC. Looking up the rest from reference TRBV5-1 and TRBJ2-7 gives the full variable domain: KAGVTQTPRYLIKTRGQQVTLSCSPISGHRSVSWYQQTPGQGLQFLFEYFSETQRNKGNFPGRFSGRQFSNSRSEMNVSTLELGDSALYLCASSGGTGRTRDYEQYFGPGTRLTVT.

The V and J genes are TRBV19 and TRBJ2-1, with 8 bases lining up with TRBD2. Trimming removed 5 bases from V and 7 bases from J; junction bases left unmatched: 7. Germline V gene sequence: CDR1 LNHDA, CDR2 SQIVND (reference sequence). The CDR3 has 14 amino acids. CDR3 sequence: CASSSSIAGNEQFF. DNA for the CDR3: TGTGCCAGTAGTTCATCCATAGCGGGGAATGAGCAGTTCTTC.

This chain uses TRBV27 with TRBJ2-1; 7 nucleotides match TRBD2. The germline gives CDR1 MNHEY, CDR2 SMNVEV (reference sequence). The CDR3 loop spans 14 amino acids. V was pared by 2 bases and J by 2 bases, with 0 bases of the junction left unmatched. DNA for the CDR3: TGTGCCAGCAGTTTAGGGGGGGCCTACAATGAGCAGTTCTTC. Protein product: CASSLGGAYNEQFF.

This clone has at least ten counts. V gene TRBV3-1 (or the pseudogene TRBV3-2) combines with J gene TRBJ1-2; 8 bases line up with TRBD1. V dropped 0 bases and J dropped 8; count of bases not matched to a gene: 17. The germline V gene encodes CDR1 LGHDT and CDR2 YNNKEL (reference sequence). The CDR3 contains 18 residues. CDR3 sequence reads: CASSQEPGGRTRTTGYTF. In nucleotides, the CDR3 is TGTGCCAGCAGCCAAGAACCAGGGGGCAGGACTCGGACTACAGGCTACACCTTC.

This chain uses TRBV6-5 with TRBJ2-5; perhaps TRBD1 as D (5 bases). Trimming pared 6 bases from V and 5 bases from J, leaving 16 bases between. The V gene's germline CDR1 is MNHEY and CDR2 SVGAGI. The CDR3 totals 14 residues. The DNA of the CDR3 is TGTGCCAGCAGGGGTTCTAGTGGGGCGGAGACCCAGTACTTC. This gives the protein CASRGSSGAETQYF.

This chain joins TRBV6-2 or TRBV6-3 and TRBJ1-4; no clear D. Between the trimmed V and J ends, which lost 2 bases and 10 bases, there was a span of 11 bases. From germline, CDR1 is MNHEY and CDR2 SVGEGT. The CDR3 spans 13 residues. The DNA of the CDR3 is TGTGCCAGCAGTTACAGCGCCCCTAGAAAACTGTTTTTT. Protein sequence: CASSYSAPRKLFF.

This chain uses TRBV29-1 with TRBJ2-3; 11 bases are shared with TRBD2. The ends lost 6 bases at V and 6 bases at J; junction bases unmatched: 11. The germline V gene encodes CDR1 SQVTM and CDR2 ANQGSEA. The CDR3 length is 15 residues. This CDR3 reads CSVGLAGGPLDTQYF. The CDR3 region has the DNA TGCAGCGTGGGGCTAGCGGGGGGCCCTCTGGATACGCAGTATTTT.

The J gene is TRBJ2-1, the V gene TRBV30; TRBD1 is a possible D gene (6 bases). Germline lookup yields CDR1 GTSNPN and CDR2 SVGIG (reference sequence). This CDR3 is built from 15 residues. Trimming stripped 2 bases from V and 2 bases from J, with 13 bases between. The CDR3 nucleotides are TGTGCCTGGAGTAACGTCCAGGGGCCCTACAATGAGCAGTTCTTC. It encodes CAWSNVQGPYNEQFF.